One sample yielded the 2 T cell receptor beta chains listed below, sequenced in a study of cytomegalovirus exposure and HLA in healthy donors. Vbeta (60) and Jbeta (13) primers were used in the PCR. Data came from immunoSEQ multiplex PCR; TCRdb stores just in-frame clones and leaves some out. The table lists tens of thousands of clones, 77% of them singletons. The sequenced material came from PBMCs. These receptors originate from a male donor in good health and CMV-seropositive.

This clone was picked up a small number of times. Additional DNA sequences in this sample encode the identical CDR3. The V and J genes are TRBV27 and TRBJ2-2; D remains ambiguous. This CDR3 comprises 12 residues. V lost 1 base and J lost 6, with 3 bases in between. Germline values: CDR1 MNHEY, CDR2 SMNVEV (reference sequence). CDR3 protein: CASSLLSGELFF. The CDR3 DNA follows: TGTGCCAGCAGTTTATTATCCGGGGAGCTGTTTTTT.

CDR3 residues: CASSDTRQANYGYTF. The DNA of the CDR3 is TGTGCCAGCAGTGACACACGACAGGCCAACTATGGCTACACCTTC. This chain connects TRBV6-4 to TRBJ1-2, with D possibly being TRBD1 (6 bases). Germline-derived CDR1 and CDR2 are MRHNA and SNTAGT. V lost 2 bases and J 2 bases, leaving 12 bases between the germline ends. CDR3 length: 15 amino acids.